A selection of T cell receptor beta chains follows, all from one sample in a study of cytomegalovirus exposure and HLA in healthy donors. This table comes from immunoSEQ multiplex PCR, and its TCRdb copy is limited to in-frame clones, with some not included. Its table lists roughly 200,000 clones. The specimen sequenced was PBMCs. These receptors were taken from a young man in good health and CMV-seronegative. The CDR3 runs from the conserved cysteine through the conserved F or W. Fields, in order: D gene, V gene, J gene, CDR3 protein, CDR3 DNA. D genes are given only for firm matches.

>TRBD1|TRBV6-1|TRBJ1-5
CASSTGQGAQPQHF
TGTGCCAGCAGTACTGGACAGGGGGCTCAGCCCCAGCATTTT
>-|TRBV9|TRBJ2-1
CASSVGAGGYNEQFF
TGTGCCAGCAGCGTAGGGGCAGGGGGGTACAATGAGCAGTTCTTC
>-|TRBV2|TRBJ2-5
CASSEEGRETQYF
TGTGCCAGCAGTGAAGAGGGGCGGGAGACCCAGTACTTC
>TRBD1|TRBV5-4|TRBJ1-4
CASSFRTGGVLDEKLFF
TGTGCCAGCAGCTTTAGGACAGGGGGAGTTCTCGATGAAAAACTGTTTTTT
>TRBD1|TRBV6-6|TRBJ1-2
CASSPTGDGGYTF
TGTGCCAGCAGTCCGACAGGGGACGGTGGCTACACCTTC
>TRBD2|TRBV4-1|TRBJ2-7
CASSRSPSGDWNEQYF
TGCGCCAGCAGTAGAAGTCCTAGCGGTGACTGGAACGAGCAGTACTTC
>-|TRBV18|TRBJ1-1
CASSNTVSTEAFF
TGTGCCAGCTCTAATACAGTGAGCACTGAAGCTTTCTTT
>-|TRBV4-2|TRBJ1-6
CASSSRQETSSSYNSPLHF
TGTGCCAGCAGCTCACGACAGGAGACCTCGAGCTCCTATAATTCACCCCTCCACTTT
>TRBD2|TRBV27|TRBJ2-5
CASRPGGGAEETQYF
TGTGCCAGCAGGCCAGGCGGGGGGGCGGAAGAGACCCAGTACTTC
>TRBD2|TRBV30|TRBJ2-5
CAWSVRTSGTRGQYF
TGTGCCTGGAGTGTACGGACTAGCGGTACCAGGGGCCAGTACTTC
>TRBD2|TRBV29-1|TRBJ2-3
CSVGGGSLPSTDTQYF
TGCAGCGTTGGGGGGGGGAGCTTGCCTTCCACAGATACGCAGTATTTT
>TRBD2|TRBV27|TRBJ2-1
CASSPGGRVSYNEQFF
TGTGCCAGCAGTCCGGGGGGGCGAGTCTCCTACAATGAGCAGTTCTTC
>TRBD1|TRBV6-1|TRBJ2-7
CASSEDSGQGRNEQYF
TGTGCCAGCAGTGAAGACTCAGGACAGGGTAGAAACGAGCAGTACTTC
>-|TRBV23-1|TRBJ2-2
CASSQSRNTGELFF
TGCGCCAGCAGTCAATCGAGGAACACCGGGGAGCTGTTTTTT
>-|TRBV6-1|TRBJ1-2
CAISESTGRDGYTF
TGTGCCATCAGTGAAAGCACAGGACGTGATGGCTACACCTTC
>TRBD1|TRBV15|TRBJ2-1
CATSRDLQGWGNEQFF
TGTGCCACCAGCAGAGACTTACAGGGGTGGGGCAATGAGCAGTTCTTC
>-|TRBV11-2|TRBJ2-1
CASSLVEGMGYNEQFF
TGTGCCAGCAGCTTAGTCGAGGGTATGGGCTACAATGAGCAGTTCTTC
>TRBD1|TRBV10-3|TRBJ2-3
CAISLASGTGGTDTQYF
TGTGCCATCAGTCTTGCCTCCGGGACAGGGGGCACAGATACGCAGTATTTT
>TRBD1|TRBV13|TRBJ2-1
CASSVWTGGDRDEQFF
TGTGCCAGCAGCGTCTGGACAGGGGGTGACCGGGATGAGCAGTTCTTC
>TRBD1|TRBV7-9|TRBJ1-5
CASSPEGALGQPQHF
TGTGCCAGCAGCCCTGAGGGGGCGCTCGGTCAGCCCCAGCATTTT
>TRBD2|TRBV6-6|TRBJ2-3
CASSRTSGTTDTQYF
TGTGCCAGCAGCCGGACTAGCGGGACCACAGATACGCAGTATTTT
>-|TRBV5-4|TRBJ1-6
CASSIDTVRGSSYNSPLHF
TGTGCCAGCAGCATTGACACGGTTCGGGGGAGCTCCTATAATTCACCCCTCCACTTT
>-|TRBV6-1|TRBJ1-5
CASSTKGGPNQPQHF
TGTGCCAGCAGTACAAAGGGGGGGCCCAATCAGCCCCAGCATTTT
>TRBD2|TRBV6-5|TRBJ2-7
CASSPGTNYEQYF
TGTGCCAGCAGCCCCGGGACTAACTACGAGCAGTACTTC
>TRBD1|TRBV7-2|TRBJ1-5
CASSLTGGQPQHF
TGTGCCAGCAGCCTCACAGGGGGTCAGCCCCAGCATTTT
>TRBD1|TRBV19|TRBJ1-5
CASSILPRTGSRGNQPQHF
TGTGCCAGTAGTATACTCCCAAGGACAGGGAGCCGGGGCAATCAGCCCCAGCATTTT
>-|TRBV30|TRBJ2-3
CAALGGTAYTDTQYF
TGTGCCGCCCTAGGGGGGACAGCCTACACAGATACGCAGTATTTT
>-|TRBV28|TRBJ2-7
CASSPQGTTSYEQYF
TGTGCCAGCAGTCCACAGGGTACCACCTCCTACGAGCAGTACTTC
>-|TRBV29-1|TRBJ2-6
CSVRGQAGANVLTF
TGCAGCGTTCGAGGGCAAGCTGGGGCCAACGTCCTGACTTTC
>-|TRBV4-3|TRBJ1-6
CASSRLDSAPLHF
TGCGCCAGCAGCCGCCTGGACAGTGCACCCCTCCACTTT
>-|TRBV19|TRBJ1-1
CASSKRTASNTEAFF
TGTGCCAGTAGTAAGAGGACAGCATCGAACACTGAAGCTTTCTTT
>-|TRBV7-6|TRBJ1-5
CASSFTGDQPQHF
TGTGCCAGCAGCTTTACGGGGGACCAGCCCCAGCATTTT
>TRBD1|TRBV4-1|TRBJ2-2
CASSPGTGVDTGELFF
TGCGCCAGCAGCCCTGGGACAGGGGTCGACACCGGGGAGCTGTTTTTT
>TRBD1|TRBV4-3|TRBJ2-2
CASRGTGQTGELFF
TGCGCCAGCAGGGGGACAGGGCAAACCGGGGAGCTGTTTTTT
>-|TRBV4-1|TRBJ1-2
CASSQADYGYTF
TGCGCCAGCAGCCAAGCCGACTATGGCTACACCTTC
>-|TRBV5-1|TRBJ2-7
CASSLVGGQFPYEQYF
TGCGCCAGCAGCTTGGTCGGCGGCCAATTTCCGTACGAGCAGTACTTC
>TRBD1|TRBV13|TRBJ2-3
CASSATGTGDRDTQYF
TGTGCCAGCAGCGCAACCGGGACAGGAGACAGAGATACGCAGTATTTT
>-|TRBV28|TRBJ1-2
CASSSGGGNTF
TGTGCCAGCAGCTCCGGGGGGGGGAACACCTTC
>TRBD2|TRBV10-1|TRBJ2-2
CASSAYGLAGDTGELFF
TGCGCCAGCAGTGCTTACGGACTAGCGGGGGACACCGGGGAGCTGTTTTTT
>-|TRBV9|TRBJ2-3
CASSVDRLDTQYF
TGTGCCAGCAGCGTAGACCGGTTAGATACGCAGTATTTT
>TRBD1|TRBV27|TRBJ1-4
CASSLVTGGNEKLFF
TGTGCCAGCAGTCTAGTGACAGGGGGTAATGAAAAACTGTTTTTT
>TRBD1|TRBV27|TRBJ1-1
CASSLTGTGSTEAFF
TGTGCCAGCAGTTTAACCGGGACAGGGTCCACTGAAGCTTTCTTT
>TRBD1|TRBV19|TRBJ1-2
CASSMVGQAYYGYTF
TGTGCCAGTAGTATGGTCGGACAGGCCTACTATGGCTACACCTTC
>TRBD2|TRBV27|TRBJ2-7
CASSSLAGAYEQYF
TGTGCCAGCAGTTCACTAGCGGGAGCCTACGAGCAGTACTTC
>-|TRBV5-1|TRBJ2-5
CASSVDLGVSETQYF
TGCGCCAGCAGCGTGGATCTAGGGGTATCGGAGACCCAGTACTTC
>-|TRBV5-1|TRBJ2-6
CASSLSGQTSGANVLTF
TGCGCCAGCAGCTTGAGCGGACAGACCTCAGGGGCCAACGTCCTGACTTTC
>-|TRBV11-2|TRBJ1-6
CASSWTAYNSPLHF
TGTGCCAGCAGCTGGACAGCTTATAATTCACCCCTCCACTTT
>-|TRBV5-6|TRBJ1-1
CASSFLGSLTEAFF
TGTGCCAGCAGCTTTTTGGGCAGTCTAACTGAAGCTTTCTTT